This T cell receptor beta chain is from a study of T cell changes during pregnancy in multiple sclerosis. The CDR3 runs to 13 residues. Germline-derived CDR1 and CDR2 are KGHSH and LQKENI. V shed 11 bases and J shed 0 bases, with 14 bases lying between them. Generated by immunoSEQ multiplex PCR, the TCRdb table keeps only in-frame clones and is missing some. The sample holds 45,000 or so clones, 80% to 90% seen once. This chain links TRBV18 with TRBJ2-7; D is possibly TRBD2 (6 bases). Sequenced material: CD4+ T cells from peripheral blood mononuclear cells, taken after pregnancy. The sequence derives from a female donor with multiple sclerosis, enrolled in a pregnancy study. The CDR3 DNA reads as TGTGCCGGTAGGGACTCCCGCTCCTACGAGCAGTACTTC. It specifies CAGRDSRSYEQYF.